This T cell receptor beta chain originates from a study of blood T cells in healthy people across ages (dated by TCRdb to 2013 to 2016). About the study as a whole: In model experiments, roughly one uniquely barcoded TCR beta cDNA molecule per two T cells was captured by template switching. Age-related changes in TCR beta repertoire diversity were measured in the study by deep sequencing normalized with unique cDNA molecular identifiers. The donors were divided into four age groups: young (average approximately 16 years), middle-aged (about 39), aged (about 60) and long-lived (nearly 85). To avoid experimental bias, donors of different ages were distributed randomly across sequencing lanes. Using the same blood draw, the study looked at two additional independent replicas of 1 million unique cDNA reads for two donors, one aged 18 to 30 and the other aged 80 or older. The paper as a whole reports these results and caveats: The CMV infection status of donors was not known, potentially confounding age-related changes in expanded clonotypes. Estimates of total diversity from one million sequenced T cells were regarded as lower bounds and underestimates. As age increased, observed TCR beta diversity per million T cells dropped in a roughly linear way, and a significant reduction was already evident by age 40. The percentage of naive T cells measured by flow cytometry correlated strongly with observed TCR beta diversity. Compared with the aged group, the long-lived group had more naive CD4+ T cells, fewer expanded clones and increased TCR diversity, a pattern suggesting age selection. Since profiling was done on bulk unsorted PBMCs, naive and antigen-experienced compartments could not be conclusively compared.

This clonotype was counted a single time. The specificity of this receptor is unknown. Base qualities are not at hand, and no much larger clone is one base apart. Systemically healthy Caucasian individuals from Russia, some 36 in total and aged about 6 to 100 years, were included as donors. Each donor gave approximately 10 milliliters of peripheral blood, collected into EDTA-treated Vacutainer tubes. PBMCs were isolated by Ficoll-Paque density-gradient centrifugation, with at least 6.5 million obtained per sample. Total RNA, at least 6 micrograms per sample, was extracted from PBMCs with Trizol reagent. For every donor, flow cytometry on a PBMC aliquot measured the percentage of naive CD45RAhigh/CD27high T cells. Library creation used 5' RACE. Sequencing relied on an Illumina HiSeq 2500. The second PCR ran for roughly 6 to 11 cycles and used a J-beta primer mix along with a sample-barcoded 5' primer. Each TCR beta cDNA molecule received a unique molecular identifier from a template-switch 5' adaptor carrying 12 random nucleotides. Each sample yielded at least 3 million CDR3-containing paired-end reads. First-strand cDNA synthesis was performed from all RNA using the Mint cDNA synthesis kit, with priming by a TRBC-specific oligonucleotide. After uracil-DNA glycosylase treatment, a first 18-cycle PCR used universal primers M1SS and BC2_uni_R on all cDNA. Under the source paper's analysis protocol: Normalization of each sample was performed by random selection of 1 million high-quality reads, each carrying a distinct molecular identifier. Reads sharing molecular identifiers were discarded rather than binned into consensus sequences. MiTCR, set to a Q25 quality threshold and the strictest error-elimination algorithm, was used for CDR3 identification, clonotype clustering and error correction. Lower-bound total TCR beta diversity was estimated with a nonparametric unseen species model using Euler transformation. TCRdb took the public reads, trimmed them with fastp at Q25, ran MiXCR for clone calling and kept in-frame beta chains. A single entry per CDR3 protein holds the most common genes and DNA from its merged rows. The V and J calls and clone size are TCRdb's, not the authors'. This sample is represented by some 920,000 distinct CDR3 sequences; roughly 50% of them were singletons. Jointly, the top ten make up around a fifth of the sample.

The sequencing input was blood. The sequence was obtained from a woman aged 60-75 years in good health.

The DNA reads as follows: TGCAGTGCTCTAGCGGGCCGAGCCTACGAGCAGTACTTC. This sequence encodes CSALAGRAYEQYF. The sequence joins TRBV20-1 to TRBJ2-7, with 8 bases in between that match TRBD2. Spanning cysteine to phenylalanine, the CDR3 consists of 13 amino acids. Only the CDR3 DNA is retained, 39 bases long and in frame from the first base. CDR1 and CDR2 are drawn from the germline V gene (reference sequence): DFQATT, SNEGSKA. Trimming leaves V shorter by 5 bases and J shorter by 2 bases, with the junction holding 5 bases beyond the gene matches.